The 19 T cell receptor beta chains given below trace back to one sample, sequenced in a study of Graves' ophthalmopathy and Graves' hyperthyroidism. Amplifying from RNA transcripts, the study obtained TCR beta CDR3 regions. HTBI-primed first-round RT-PCR preceded second-round multiplex PCR. TCRdb used MiXCR to reprocess the multiplex PCR reads, holding one entry per CDR3 protein. The sample records roughly 500,000 distinct CDR3 sequences, approximately 14% being singletons. The sample taken for sequencing was blood. The receptor set was obtained from a woman aged 25 to 45 with Graves' ophthalmopathy.

This clonotype was seen ten or more times. This chain uses TRBV28 with TRBJ2-2; tentatively, D is TRBD1 or TRBD2 (5 bases each). V was clipped by 5 bases and J by 0 bases, with 22 bases between them. Germline CDR1 is MDHEN and CDR2 is SYDVKM. The CDR3 is 19 residues long. The CDR3 sequence is CASSPPLGRTFANTGELFF. The CDR3 bases are TGTGCCAGCAGTCCCCCATTGGGACGGACGTTCGCGAACACCGGGGAGCTGTTTTTT.

This clonotype was detected many times. The chain recombines TRBV4-2 with TRBJ1-2, with D uncertain. CDR1 is LGHNA and CDR2 is YNFKEQ in the germline V gene. Between the trimmed V and J ends, which lost 4 bases and 3 bases, there was a span of 6 bases. The CDR3 has 12 amino acids. Written as DNA, the CDR3 is TGTGCCAGCAGCCTCAGTTACTATGGCTACACCTTC. This sequence encodes CASSLSYYGYTF.

The table lists this clonotype with many counts. The rearrangement joins TRBV12-3 or TRBV12-4 to TRBJ2-2; D ambiguous. The CDR3 contains 12 residues. V lost 4 bases and J 5 bases, leaving 5 bases between the germline ends. The CDR3 DNA is TGTGCCAGCAGTTATCAAACCGGGGAGCTGTTTTTT. Amino acid sequence: CASSYQTGELFF.

Regarding this clonotype: A single base separates this from a much larger clone, so it may be a read error. Lacking the conserved final phenylalanine or tryptophan, this CDR3 likely reflects a read error. The chain uses TRBV7-3 and TRBJ2-7, with D perhaps TRBD1 or TRBD2 (6 bases each). The CDR3 loop spans 13 amino acids. Per the germline V gene, CDR1 is SGHTA and CDR2 is FQGTGA. The V end lost 5 bases, the J end lost 6 bases, and 14 bases lay between the germline ends. CDR3 residues: CASSIQGGSEQYY. CDR3 sequence (DNA): TGTGCCAGCAGCATACAGGGAGGCAGCGAGCAGTACTAC.

This clonotype was counted a few times. The chain is built from TRBV9 and TRBJ2-5; D unresolved. The CDR3 spans 13 residues. CDR1 and CDR2 (germline): SGDLS, YYNGEE. V was pared by 0 bases and J by 4 bases, with 7 bases between. CDR3 sequence (DNA): TGTGCCAGCAGCGTAGAGGGTTCAGAGACCCAGTACTTC. It yields the protein CASSVEGSETQYF.

This clonotype has ten or more counts. This chain links TRBV5-1 with TRBJ2-5; D possibly corresponds to TRBD2 (5 bases). The V end was cut by 4 bases, the J end by 0 bases, with 10 bases between. CDR1 and CDR2 from the germline V gene are SGHRS and YFSETQ. The CDR3 is 14 residues long. CDR3 nucleotides: TGCGCCAGCAGCCTCCGGGAATACCAAGAGACCCAGTACTTC. It encodes CASSLREYQETQYF.

The DNA for the CDR3 is TGTGCCAGCAGCTCTCTTCGGTGGTGGGGGAGAACTGAAGCTTTCTTT. It encodes CASSSLRWWGRTEAFF. This chain connects TRBV28 to TRBJ1-1, with TRBD1 as a possible D gene (5 bases). The V end was cut by 6 bases, the J end by 5 bases, with 22 bases between. This CDR3 is built from 16 residues. CDR1 and CDR2 (germline): MDHEN, SYDVKM. Filled out from reference TRBV28 and TRBJ1-1, the complete variable domain reads DVKVTQSSRYLVKRTGEKVFLECVQDMDHENMFWYRQDPGLGLRLIYFSYDVKMKEKGDIPEGYSVSREKKERFSLILESASTNQTSMYLCASSSLRWWGRTEAFFGQGTRLTVV.

This clonotype was picked up many times. The chain employs TRBV9 and TRBJ1-1; D is undetermined. V was shortened by 0 bases and J by 2 bases, with 5 bases between the two germline ends. CDR3 length: 13 residues. Germline CDR1 is SGDLS and CDR2 is YYNGEE. As DNA, the CDR3 is TGTGCCAGCAGCGTAGCTAGCAACACTGAAGCTTTCTTT. It codes for CASSVASNTEAFF.

CDR3 sequence (DNA): TGCGCCAGCAGCCCCCCCGCCGGGGGAGGCCTCGAGCAGTACTTC. This codes for CASSPPAGGGLEQYF. The chain recombines TRBV4-1 with TRBJ2-7; TRBD2 is a possible D gene (6 bases). Per the germline V gene, CDR1 is MGHRA and CDR2 is YSYEKL. This CDR3 contains 15 residues. V was trimmed by 4 bases and J by 6 bases, leaving 19 bases between them.

This clonotype was counted ten times or more. V is TRBV2 and J is TRBJ2-4, with 7 bases matching TRBD2. The CDR3 covers 14 residues. Per the germline V gene, CDR1 is SNHLY and CDR2 is FYNNEI. Unmatched junction bases numbered 6, after V lost 3 bases and J lost 7 bases. In DNA form, the CDR3 reads TGTGCCAGCAGTGAGGTCGGGGGGAGGAACATTCAGTACTTC. Translating it yields CASSEVGGRNIQYF.

This clonotype showed up many times. This CDR3 is CSVPPGSGTTQATF. For the CDR3, the DNA is TGCAGCGTTCCCCCGGGTTCCGGGACCACCCAGGCGACCTTC. The rearrangement uses TRBV29-1 and TRBJ1-2; possible D gene TRBD1, 5 bases. Trimming removed 5 bases at V and 14 bases at J, with 27 bases between. The CDR3 is 14 amino acids. CDR1 and CDR2 from the germline V gene are SQVTM and ANQGSEA.

A note on this clonotype: Since a much larger clone is just one base distant, this may be a read error. The gene calls are TRBV6-2 or TRBV6-3 and TRBJ2-7; TRBD2 aligns across 11 bases. The CDR3 is 15 residues long. Per germline, CDR1 MNHEY and CDR2 SVGEGT. The junction had 6 bases not matched to a gene; V was cut back by 6 bases and J by 2 bases. The CDR3 bases are TGTGCCAGCAGAGAGGGACTAGCGGTTACCTACGAGCAGTACTTC. Translating gives CASREGLAVTYEQYF.

This clonotype occurred many times. The chain has TRBV11-2 and TRBJ1-2; TRBD1 matches 8 bases. Germline V gene lookup returns CDR1 SGHAT and CDR2 FQNNGV. CDR3 size: 16 residues. V trimming: 4 bases; J trimming: 4 bases; junction bases outside the gene matches: 11. Here the CDR3 reads CASSSIPRDRSYGYTF. The CDR3 coding sequence is TGTGCCAGCAGCTCCATACCACGGGACAGGAGCTATGGCTACACCTTC.

This clonotype was seen many times. The genes are TRBV12-3 or TRBV12-4 and TRBJ2-2, with 8 nucleotides matching TRBD2. The CDR3 sequence is 15 residues long. Trimming at V came to 8 bases and at J to 6 bases, leaving 11 bases not matched to a gene. CDR3 coding DNA: TGTGCCAGCCGCCGTGCGGGGGGAGGCGCCGGGGAGCTGTTTTTT. As protein: CASRRAGGGAGELFF.

In this sample, this clonotype turned up many times. The rearrangement joins TRBV6-5 to TRBJ1-1, with TRBD1 matching over 8 bases. There are 15 residues in the CDR3. Germline V gene data show CDR1 as MNHEY and CDR2 as SVGAGI. V lost 4 bases to trimming and J lost 1 base; unmatched junction nucleotides: 5. The CDR3 here is CASSSTGGQNTEAFF. In DNA, the CDR3 is TGTGCCAGCAGTTCCACAGGGGGACAGAACACTGAAGCTTTCTTT.

The chain recombines TRBV29-1 with TRBJ1-1; 10 bases line up with TRBD1. The CDR3 length is 13 residues. Germline assignment: CDR1 SQVTM and CDR2 ANQGSEA. This CDR3 reads CGSVRTGGTEAFF. CDR3 nucleotides: TGCGGAAGCGTCCGGACAGGGGGCACTGAAGCTTTCTTT.

There are many counts of this clonotype. This chain joins TRBV6-5 and TRBJ2-7, with unresolved D. Germline CDR1 is MNHEY and CDR2 is SVGAGI. Trimming stripped 5 bases from V and 6 bases from J, with 14 bases between. The CDR3 runs 13 residues. The CDR3 is CASSPGQDLEQYF. In DNA form, the CDR3 reads TGTGCCAGCAGTCCCGGCCAGGACCTCGAGCAGTACTTC.

This clonotype was counted ten times or more. Here the CDR3 reads CASSELAGEAHEQYF. DNA for the CDR3: TGTGCCAGCAGTGAACTAGCGGGCGAGGCCCACGAGCAGTACTTC. This chain connects TRBV6-1 to TRBJ2-7; TRBD2 agrees at 8 bases. Germline-derived CDR1 and CDR2 are MNHNS and SASEGT. Germline trimming cut 2 bases from V and 5 bases from J; bases unmatched to any gene: 8. The CDR3 extends over 15 amino acids.

This clonotype was seen a handful of times. The gene calls are TRBV25-1 and TRBJ2-7; the match to TRBD1 covers 8 bases. Germline lookup yields CDR1 MGHDK and CDR2 SYGVNS. The CDR3 runs 14 residues. After removal of 4 bases from V and 2 bases from J, the junction contained 4 bases not matched to a gene. Written as DNA, the CDR3 is TGTGCCAGCAGTGGGGGACAGGTTACCTACGAGCAGTACTTC. Translated: CASSGGQVTYEQYF.